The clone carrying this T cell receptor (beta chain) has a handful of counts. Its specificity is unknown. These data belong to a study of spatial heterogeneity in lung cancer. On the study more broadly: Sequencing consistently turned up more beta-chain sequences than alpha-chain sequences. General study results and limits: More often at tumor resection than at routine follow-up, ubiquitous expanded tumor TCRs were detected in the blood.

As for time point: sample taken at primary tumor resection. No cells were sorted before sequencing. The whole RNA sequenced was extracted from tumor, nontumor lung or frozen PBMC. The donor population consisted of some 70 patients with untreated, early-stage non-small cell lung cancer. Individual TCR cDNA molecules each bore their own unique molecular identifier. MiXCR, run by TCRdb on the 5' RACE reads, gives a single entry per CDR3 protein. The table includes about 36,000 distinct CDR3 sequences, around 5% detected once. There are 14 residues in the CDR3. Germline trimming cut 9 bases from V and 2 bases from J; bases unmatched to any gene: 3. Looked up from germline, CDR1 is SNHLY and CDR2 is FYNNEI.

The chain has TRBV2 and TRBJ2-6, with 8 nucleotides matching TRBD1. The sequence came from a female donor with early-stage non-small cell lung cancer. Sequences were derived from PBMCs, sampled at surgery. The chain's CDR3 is CASQQGAGANVLTF. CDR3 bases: TGTGCCAGTCAACAGGGGGCTGGGGCCAACGTCCTGACTTTC.